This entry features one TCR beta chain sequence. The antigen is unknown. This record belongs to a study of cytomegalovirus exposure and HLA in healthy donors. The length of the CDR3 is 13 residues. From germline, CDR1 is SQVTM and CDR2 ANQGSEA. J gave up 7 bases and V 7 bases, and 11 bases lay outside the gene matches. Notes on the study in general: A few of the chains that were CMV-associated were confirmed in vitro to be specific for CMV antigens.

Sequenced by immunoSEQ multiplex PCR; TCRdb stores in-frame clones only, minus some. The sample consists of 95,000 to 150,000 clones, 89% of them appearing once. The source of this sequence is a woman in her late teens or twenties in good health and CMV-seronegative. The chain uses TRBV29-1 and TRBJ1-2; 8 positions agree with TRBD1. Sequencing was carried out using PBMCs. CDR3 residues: CSDGLGTGFGYTF. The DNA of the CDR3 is TGCAGCGATGGCCTAGGGACAGGATTTGGCTACACCTTC.